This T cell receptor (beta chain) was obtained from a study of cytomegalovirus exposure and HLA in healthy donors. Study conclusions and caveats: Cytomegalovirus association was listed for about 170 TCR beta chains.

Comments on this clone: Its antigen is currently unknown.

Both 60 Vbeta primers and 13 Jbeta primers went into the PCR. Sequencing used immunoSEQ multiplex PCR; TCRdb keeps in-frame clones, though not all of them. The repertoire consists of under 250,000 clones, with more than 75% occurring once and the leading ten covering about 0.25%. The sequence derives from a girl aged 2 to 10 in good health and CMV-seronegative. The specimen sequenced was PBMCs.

The DNA of the CDR3 is TGTGCCAGCAGCCCAAGAGCAGGGACAGGGGGAGATACGCAGTATTTT. It yields the protein CASSPRAGTGGDTQYF. The chain joins TRBV9 to TRBJ2-3, with 11 bases aligning to TRBD1. Germline CDR1 is SGDLS and CDR2 is YYNGEE. With 4 bases clipped from V and 5 bases from J, the junction kept 9 bases outside the gene matches. The CDR3 runs 16 residues.